Sequencing of this T cell receptor beta chain was carried out in a study of blood T cell repertoires in COVID-19. Study-wide context: Acute and convalescent COVID-19 samples came from the United States, Italy and Spain. In each case, the material was cDNA or gDNA derived from T cells, B-cell-depleted T cells, or PBMCs.

In the original workflow: Nucleated cell counts were estimated from reference gene primer amplification. Data came from immunoSEQ multiplex PCR; TCRdb stores just in-frame clones and leaves some out. The V and J calls and clone size come from that table; D and trimming were worked out from the DNA. Altogether some 150,000 clones are present, roughly 89% being singletons, with the ten largest covering roughly 1.6%. Germline CDR1 reads SGHRS; CDR2 reads YFSETQ. The CDR3 contains 13 residues. Trimming cost V 4 bases and J 1 base, with 8 bases left between them. The sequenced material came from peripheral blood. J is TRBJ1-1 and V is TRBV5-1; the D gene is possibly TRBD1 (6 bases). The sequence came from a human donor in a cohort sampled during active COVID-19. CDR3 amino acids: CASSRQANTEAFF. CDR3 DNA sequence: TGCGCCAGCAGCCGACAGGCGAACACTGAAGCTTTCTTT.